These 18 T cell receptor beta chains were all obtained from the same sample, sequenced in a study of blood T cell repertoires in COVID-19. TCRdb keeps only in-frame clones here, not all; method: immunoSEQ multiplex PCR. In the table there are hundreds of thousands of clones, just over 90% of which are singletons. Material: PBMCs or T cells enriched from blood (not recorded which). The receptors were sampled from a woman aged 18-29 years who had recovered from COVID-19.

The chain uses TRBV6-5 and TRBJ2-3; TRBD2 agrees at 8 bases. CDR1 MNHEY and CDR2 SVGAGI come from the germline V gene. V was clipped by 4 bases and J by 0 bases; unmatched bases: 6. The CDR3 runs to 16 residues. The CDR3 sequence is CASSWLASGSTDTQYF. The CDR3 nucleotides read TGTGCCAGCAGTTGGTTGGCTAGCGGGAGCACAGATACGCAGTATTTT.

V and J are TRBV5-4 and TRBJ2-3, with TRBD1 matching 9 bases. V shed 4 bases, J shed 4 bases, and the junction held 13 bases outside the gene matches. The germline V gene encodes CDR1 SGHNT and CDR2 YYREEE (reference sequence). The CDR3 runs to 17 residues. CDR3: CASSPLQGARGSDTQYF. The CDR3 DNA reads as TGTGCCAGCAGCCCGTTACAGGGGGCGCGAGGCTCAGATACGCAGTATTTT.

The chain uses TRBV19 and TRBJ1-2, with D maybe TRBD1 (6 bases). The CDR3 runs 18 residues. V shed 7 bases and J shed 0 bases, with 24 bases lying between them. Germline-derived CDR1 and CDR2 are LNHDA and SQIVND (reference sequence). The CDR3 here is CASNSGDWSPTPNYGYTF. As DNA, the CDR3 is TGTGCCAGTAACTCAGGGGATTGGAGTCCCACGCCTAACTATGGCTACACCTTC.

The genes are TRBV5-1 and TRBJ2-1; unclear D gene. Deletions cut 4 bases from V and 8 bases from J, with 7 bases between. Germline CDR1 is SGHRS and CDR2 is YFSETQ. The CDR3 spans 11 residues. CDR3 sequence (DNA): TGCGCCAGCAGCCTAGTCGATGAGCAGTTCTTC. The encoded protein is CASSLVDEQFF.

CDR3 residues: CASSLGDRGLGANVLTF. Here the CDR3 DNA reads TGTGCCAGCAGCTTGGGGGACAGGGGGCTCGGGGCCAACGTCCTGACTTTC. The chain recombines TRBV5-4 with TRBJ2-6; 12 bases agree with TRBD1. J gave up 4 bases and V 0 bases, and 2 bases lay outside the gene matches. CDR3 size: 17 residues. Germline values: CDR1 SGHNT, CDR2 YYREEE (reference sequence).

V gene TRBV5-1 combines with J gene TRBJ2-1, with TRBD2 matching 10 bases. Germline lookup yields CDR1 SGHRS and CDR2 YFSETQ. V lost 4 bases to trimming and J lost 8 bases; unmatched junction nucleotides: 9. This CDR3 spans 15 amino acids. The CDR3 region has the DNA TGCGCCAGCAGCCTCGCTAGCGGGAGAAGTCATGAGCAGTTCTTC. Its translation is CASSLASGRSHEQFF.

J is TRBJ1-1 and V is TRBV7-8, with unresolved D. CDR3 length: 13 residues. Trimming pared 5 bases from V and 6 bases from J, leaving 13 bases between. CDR1 and CDR2 (germline): SGHVS, FQNEAQ. DNA for the CDR3: TGTGCCAGCAGCCTCGCCTCCGGGTCTGAAGCTTTCTTT. Translated, it gives CASSLASGSEAFF.

The chain couples TRBV11-2 to TRBJ1-6; D gene unclear. Trimming pared 8 bases from V and 4 bases from J, leaving 15 bases between. The CDR3 covers 15 residues. Germline CDR1 reads SGHAT; CDR2 reads FQNNGV. This CDR3 reads CASALGTQYNSPLHF. CDR3 nucleotide sequence: TGTGCCAGCGCCTTGGGCACCCAATATAATTCACCCCTCCACTTT.

V is TRBV5-6 and J is TRBJ2-1; 10 bases are shared with TRBD2. The CDR3 has 13 residues. Trimming cost V 7 bases and J 4 bases; bases outside gene matches: 2. Per the germline V gene, CDR1 is SGHDT and CDR2 is YYEEEE. CDR3 bases: TGTGCCAGCGAGGGACTAGCGTACAATGAGCAGTTCTTC. Protein: CASEGLAYNEQFF.

The rearrangement uses TRBV20-1 and TRBJ2-1; D gene unclear. With 3 bases removed from V and 6 bases from J, the gap between germline ends came to 3 bases. Germline V gene data show CDR1 as DFQATT and CDR2 as SNEGSKA (reference sequence). This CDR3 is built from 10 residues. CDR3 residues: CSARSNEQFF. The CDR3 DNA is TGCAGTGCTAGGAGCAATGAGCAGTTCTTC.

The rearrangement links TRBV4-1 to TRBJ1-2; D may be TRBD1 (5 bases). Trimming cost V 3 bases and J 4 bases, with 9 bases left between them. Germline V CDR1 and CDR2: MGHRA, YSYEKL. CDR3 length: 13 residues. The CDR3, as DNA: TGCGCCAGCAGCCACCGACAGTTCTATGGCTACACCTTC. It yields the protein CASSHRQFYGYTF.

CDR3 in DNA: TGTGCCAGCAGTTTATTAGTTGGGGGGAGGGGAAACACCATATATTTT. Protein product: CASSLLVGGRGNTIYF. V and J are TRBV27 and TRBJ1-3, with D perhaps TRBD1 (5 bases). The CDR3 is 16 amino acids. V was pared by 1 base and J by 4 bases, with 14 bases between. Germline CDR1 MNHEY, CDR2 SMNVEV (reference sequence).

The chain combines TRBV7-9 with TRBJ1-1; a weak D match, TRBD1 (5 bases). Trimming cost V 0 bases and J 0 bases, with 8 bases left between them. The germline V gene has CDR1 SEHNR and CDR2 FQNEAQ (reference sequence). The CDR3 runs 15 residues. CDR3 amino acids: CASSLAAGLNTEAFF. CDR3 nucleotide sequence: TGTGCCAGCAGCTTAGCGGCGGGGCTGAACACTGAAGCTTTCTTT.

The J gene is TRBJ1-6, the V gene TRBV2; 7 nucleotides match TRBD1. Germline trimming cut 4 bases from V and 7 bases from J; bases unmatched to any gene: 4. Germline loops: CDR1 SNHLY, CDR2 FYNNEI. The CDR3 contains 14 residues. CDR3 loop: CASSVTGANSPLHF. DNA of the CDR3: TGTGCCAGCAGTGTTACAGGGGCAAATTCACCCCTCCACTTT. Complete variable domain (other parts from reference TRBV2 and TRBJ1-6): EPEVTQTPSHQVTQMGQEVILRCVPISNHLYFYWYRQILGQKVEFLVSFYNNEISEKSEIFDDQFSVERPDGSNFTLKIRSTKLEDSAMYFCASSVTGANSPLHFGNGTRLTVT.

The rearrangement joins TRBV4-1 to TRBJ1-5, with D possibly TRBD1 on 6 matching bases. CDR3 length: 14 amino acids. V was cut by 1 base and J by 6 bases, with 10 bases left in between. The germline gives CDR1 MGHRA, CDR2 YSYEKL. The CDR3 loop reads CASSQAQGLQPQHF. The CDR3 region has the DNA TGCGCCAGCAGCCAAGCACAGGGTCTTCAGCCCCAGCATTTT.

The V and J genes are TRBV18 and TRBJ1-1; D might be TRBD1 (6 bases). Germline values: CDR1 KGHSH, CDR2 LQKENI. The CDR3 is 16 residues long. V gave up 2 bases and J gave up 4 bases, with 17 bases separating them. As DNA, the CDR3 is TGTGCCAGCTCACCAGGCCCAGGGGCTGGAGGCACTGAAGCTTTCTTT. This translates into CASSPGPGAGGTEAFF.

This chain joins TRBV6-5 and TRBJ2-7, with 13 bases matching TRBD2. The CDR3 is made up of 14 amino acids. Germline assignment: CDR1 MNHEY and CDR2 SVGAGI. With V trimmed by 4 bases and J by 12 bases, 9 bases remained unmatched. As DNA, the CDR3 is TGTGCCAGCAGTTTCGGGACTAGCGGGACCCGGCGGTACTTC. Its protein is CASSFGTSGTRRYF.

This chain connects TRBV5-4 to TRBJ2-5, with a possible D match to TRBD1 (5 bases). In germline, CDR1 is SGHNT, CDR2 YYREEE (reference sequence). Trimming removed 4 bases at V and 3 bases at J, with 13 bases between. This CDR3 has 14 amino acids. The CDR3 is CASSRRDREETQYF. The CDR3 coding sequence is TGTGCCAGCAGCCGACGAGACAGAGAAGAGACCCAGTACTTC. Together with reference TRBV5-4 and TRBJ2-5, the CDR3 gives the full variable domain: ETGVTQSPTHLIKTRGQQVTLRCSSQSGHNTVSWYQQALGQGPQFIFQYYREEENGRGNFPPRFSGLQFPNYSSELNVNALELDDSALYLCASSRRDREETQYFGPGTRLLVL.